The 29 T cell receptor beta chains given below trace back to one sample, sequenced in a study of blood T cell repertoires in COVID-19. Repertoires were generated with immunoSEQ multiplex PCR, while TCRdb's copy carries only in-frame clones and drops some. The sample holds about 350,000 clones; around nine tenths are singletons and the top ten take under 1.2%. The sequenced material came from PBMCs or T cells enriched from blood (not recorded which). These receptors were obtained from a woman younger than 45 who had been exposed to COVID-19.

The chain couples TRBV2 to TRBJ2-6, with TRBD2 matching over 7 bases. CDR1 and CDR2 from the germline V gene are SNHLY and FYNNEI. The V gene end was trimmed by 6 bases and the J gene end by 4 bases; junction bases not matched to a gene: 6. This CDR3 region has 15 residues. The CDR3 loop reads CASSLGGMGANVLTF. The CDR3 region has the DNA TGTGCCAGCAGCCTCGGGGGGATGGGGGCCAACGTCCTGACTTTC.

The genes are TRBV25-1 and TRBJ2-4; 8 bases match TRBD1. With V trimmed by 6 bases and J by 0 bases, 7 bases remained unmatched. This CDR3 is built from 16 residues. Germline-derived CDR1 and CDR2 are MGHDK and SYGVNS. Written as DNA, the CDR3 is TGTGCCAGCAGCCAGGGGGCCGTCAGAGCCAAAAACATTCAGTACTTC. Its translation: CASSQGAVRAKNIQYF.

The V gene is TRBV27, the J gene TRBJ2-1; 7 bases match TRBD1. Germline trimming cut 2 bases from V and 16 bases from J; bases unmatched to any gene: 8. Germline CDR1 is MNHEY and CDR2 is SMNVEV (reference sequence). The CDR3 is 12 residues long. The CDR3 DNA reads TGTGCCAGCAGTTTAGACCAGGGGGACGTTTTCTTC. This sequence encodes CASSLDQGDVFF.

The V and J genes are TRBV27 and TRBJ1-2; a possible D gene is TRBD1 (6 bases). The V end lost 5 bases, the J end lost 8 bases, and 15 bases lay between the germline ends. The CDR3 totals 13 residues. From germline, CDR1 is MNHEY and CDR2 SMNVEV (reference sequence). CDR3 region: CASSPSWGHGYTF. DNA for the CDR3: TGTGCCAGCAGTCCTTCGTGGGGGCACGGCTACACCTTC.

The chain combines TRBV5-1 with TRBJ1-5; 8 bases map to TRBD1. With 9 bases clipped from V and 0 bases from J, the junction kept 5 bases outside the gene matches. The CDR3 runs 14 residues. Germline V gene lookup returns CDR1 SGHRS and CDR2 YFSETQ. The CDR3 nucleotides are TGCGCCACCCGGACAGGGAGTAGCAATCAGCCCCAGCATTTT. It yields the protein CATRTGSSNQPQHF.

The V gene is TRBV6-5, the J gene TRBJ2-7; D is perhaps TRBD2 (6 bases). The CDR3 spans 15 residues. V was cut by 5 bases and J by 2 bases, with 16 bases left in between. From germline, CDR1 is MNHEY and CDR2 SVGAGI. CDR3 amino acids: CASSPTGGDAYEQYF. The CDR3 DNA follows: TGTGCCAGCAGTCCCACGGGCGGGGATGCCTACGAGCAGTACTTC.

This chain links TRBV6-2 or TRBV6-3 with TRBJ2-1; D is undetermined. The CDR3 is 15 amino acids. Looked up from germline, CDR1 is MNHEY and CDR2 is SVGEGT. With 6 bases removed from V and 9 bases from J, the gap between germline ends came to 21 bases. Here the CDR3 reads CASSPSLLSVGEQFF. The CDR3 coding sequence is TGTGCCAGCAGCCCCTCACTTTTGAGTGTCGGTGAGCAGTTCTTC.

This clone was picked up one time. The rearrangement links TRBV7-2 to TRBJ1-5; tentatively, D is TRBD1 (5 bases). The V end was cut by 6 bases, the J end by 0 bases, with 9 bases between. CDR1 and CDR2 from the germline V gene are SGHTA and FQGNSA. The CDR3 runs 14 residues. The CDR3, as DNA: TGTGCCAGCAGACGACAGTCTAGCAATCAGCCCCAGCATTTT. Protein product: CASRRQSSNQPQHF.

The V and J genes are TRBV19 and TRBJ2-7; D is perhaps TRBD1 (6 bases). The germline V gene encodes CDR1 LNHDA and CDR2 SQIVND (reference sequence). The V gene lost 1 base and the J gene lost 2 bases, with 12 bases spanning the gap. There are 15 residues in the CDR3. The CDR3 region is CASSIARGHPYEQYF. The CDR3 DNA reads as TGTGCCAGTAGTATAGCCAGGGGTCACCCCTACGAGCAGTACTTC.

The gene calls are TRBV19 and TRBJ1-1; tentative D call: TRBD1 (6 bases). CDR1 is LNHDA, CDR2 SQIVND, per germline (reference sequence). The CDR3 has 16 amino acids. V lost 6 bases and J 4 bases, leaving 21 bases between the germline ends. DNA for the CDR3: TGTGCCAGTAGGACCCGCAATACAGGGATGAGCACTGAAGCTTTCTTT. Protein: CASRTRNTGMSTEAFF.

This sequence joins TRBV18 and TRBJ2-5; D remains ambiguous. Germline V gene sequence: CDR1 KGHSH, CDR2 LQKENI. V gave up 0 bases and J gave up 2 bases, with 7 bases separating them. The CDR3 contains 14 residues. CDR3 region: CASSPPGKQETQYF. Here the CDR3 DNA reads TGTGCCAGCTCACCACCGGGCAAACAAGAGACCCAGTACTTC.

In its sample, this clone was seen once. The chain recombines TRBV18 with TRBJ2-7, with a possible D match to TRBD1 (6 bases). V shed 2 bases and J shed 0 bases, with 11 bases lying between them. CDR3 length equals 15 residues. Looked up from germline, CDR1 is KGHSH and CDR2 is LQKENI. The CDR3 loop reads CASSPWDKNSYEQYF. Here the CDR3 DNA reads TGTGCCAGCTCACCATGGGACAAAAACTCCTACGAGCAGTACTTC.

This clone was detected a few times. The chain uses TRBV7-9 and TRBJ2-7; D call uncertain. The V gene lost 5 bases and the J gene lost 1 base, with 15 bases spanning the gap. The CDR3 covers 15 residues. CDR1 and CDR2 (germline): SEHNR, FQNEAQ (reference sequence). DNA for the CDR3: TGTGCCAGCAGCCCACCTCCGGCGGTGTCCTACGAGCAGTACTTC. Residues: CASSPPPAVSYEQYF.

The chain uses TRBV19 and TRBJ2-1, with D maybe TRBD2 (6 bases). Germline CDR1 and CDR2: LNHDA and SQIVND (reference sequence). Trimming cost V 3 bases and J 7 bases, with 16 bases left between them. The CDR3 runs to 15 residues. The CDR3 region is CASSIGEALRNEQFF. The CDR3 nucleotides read TGTGCCAGTAGTATCGGGGAGGCCCTTAGGAATGAGCAGTTCTTC. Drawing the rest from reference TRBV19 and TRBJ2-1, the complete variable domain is DGGITQSPKYLFRKEGQNVTLSCEQNLNHDAMYWYRQDPGQGLRLIYYSQIVNDFQKGDIAEGYSVSREKKESFPLTVTSAQKNPTAFYLCASSIGEALRNEQFFGPGTRLTVL.

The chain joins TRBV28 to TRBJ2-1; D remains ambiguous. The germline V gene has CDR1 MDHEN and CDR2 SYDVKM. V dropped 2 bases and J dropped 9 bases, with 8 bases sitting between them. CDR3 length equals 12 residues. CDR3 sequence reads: CASSLNLFEQFF. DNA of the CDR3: TGTGCCAGCAGTTTAAATCTATTTGAGCAGTTCTTC.

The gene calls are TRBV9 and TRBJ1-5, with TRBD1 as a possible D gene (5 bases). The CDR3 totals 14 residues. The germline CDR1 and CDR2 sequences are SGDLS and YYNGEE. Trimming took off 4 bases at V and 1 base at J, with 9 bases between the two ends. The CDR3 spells CASSSGGSNQPQHF. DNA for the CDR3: TGTGCCAGCAGCAGCGGGGGGAGCAATCAGCCCCAGCATTTT.

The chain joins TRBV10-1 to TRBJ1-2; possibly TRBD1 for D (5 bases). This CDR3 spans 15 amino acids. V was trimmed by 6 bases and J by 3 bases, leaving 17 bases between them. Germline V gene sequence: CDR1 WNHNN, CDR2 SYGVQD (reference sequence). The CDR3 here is CASSARADSYYGYTF. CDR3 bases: TGCGCCAGCAGCGCTAGGGCTGACAGCTACTATGGCTACACCTTC.

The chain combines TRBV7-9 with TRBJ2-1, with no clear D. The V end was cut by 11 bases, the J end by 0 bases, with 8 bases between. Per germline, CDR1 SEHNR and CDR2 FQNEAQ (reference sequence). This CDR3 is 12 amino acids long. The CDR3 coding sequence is TGTGCCGGTGAGGCCTCCTACAATGAGCAGTTCTTC. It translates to CAGEASYNEQFF.

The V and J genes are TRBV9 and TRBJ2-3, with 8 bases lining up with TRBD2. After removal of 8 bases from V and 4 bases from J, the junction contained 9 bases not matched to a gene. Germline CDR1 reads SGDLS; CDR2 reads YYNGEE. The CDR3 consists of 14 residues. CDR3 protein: CASKKGLDSDTQYF. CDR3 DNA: TGTGCCAGTAAGAAGGGACTAGATTCAGATACGCAGTATTTT.

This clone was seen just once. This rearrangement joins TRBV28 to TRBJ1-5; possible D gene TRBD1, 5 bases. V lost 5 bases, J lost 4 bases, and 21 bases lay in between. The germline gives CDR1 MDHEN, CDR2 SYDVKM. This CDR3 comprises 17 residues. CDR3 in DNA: TGTGCCAGCAGTAGATGGGGCGGACGCGTTTGGAATCAGCCCCAGCATTTT. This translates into CASSRWGGRVWNQPQHF.

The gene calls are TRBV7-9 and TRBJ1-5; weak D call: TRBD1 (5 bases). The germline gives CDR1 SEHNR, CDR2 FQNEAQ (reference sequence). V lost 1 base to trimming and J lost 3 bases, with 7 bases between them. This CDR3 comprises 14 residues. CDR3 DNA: TGTGCCAGCAGCTTAGGACAGTACAATCAGCCCCAGCATTTT. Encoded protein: CASSLGQYNQPQHF.

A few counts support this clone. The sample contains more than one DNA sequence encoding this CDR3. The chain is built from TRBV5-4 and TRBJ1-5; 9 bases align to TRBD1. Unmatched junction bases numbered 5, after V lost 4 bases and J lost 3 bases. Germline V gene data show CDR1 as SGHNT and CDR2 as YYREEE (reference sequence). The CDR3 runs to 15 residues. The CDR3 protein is CASSPDRGLNQPQHF. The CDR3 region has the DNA TGTGCCAGCAGCCCGGACAGGGGACTCAATCAGCCCCAGCATTTT.

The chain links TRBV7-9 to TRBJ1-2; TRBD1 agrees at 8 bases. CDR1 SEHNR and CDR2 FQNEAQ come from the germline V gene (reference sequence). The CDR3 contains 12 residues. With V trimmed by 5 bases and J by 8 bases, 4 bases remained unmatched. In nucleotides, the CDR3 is TGTGCCAGCAGCACCTCAGGGGGCGGCTACACCTTC. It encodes CASSTSGGGYTF.

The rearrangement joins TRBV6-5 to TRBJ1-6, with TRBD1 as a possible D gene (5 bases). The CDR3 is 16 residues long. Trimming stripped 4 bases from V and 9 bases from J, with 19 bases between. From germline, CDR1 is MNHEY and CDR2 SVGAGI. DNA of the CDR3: TGTGCCAGCAGTTTCTCGACCGGGACGGAGGGTTCACCCCTCCACTTT. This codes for CASSFSTGTEGSPLHF.

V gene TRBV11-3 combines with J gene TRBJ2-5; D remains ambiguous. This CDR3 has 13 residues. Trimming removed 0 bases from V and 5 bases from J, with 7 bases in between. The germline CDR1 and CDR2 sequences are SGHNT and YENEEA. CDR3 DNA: TGTGCCAGCAGCTTAGAGACTCTGGAGACCCAGTACTTC. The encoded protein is CASSLETLETQYF.

Written as DNA, the CDR3 is TGTGCCACCCGACTCGGGTTGACTGAAGCTTTCTTT. Translated, it gives CATRLGLTEAFF. The chain combines TRBV28 with TRBJ1-1, with D unresolved. V lost 10 bases and J 5 bases, leaving 14 bases between the germline ends. The germline CDR1 and CDR2 sequences are MDHEN and SYDVKM. CDR3 length: 12 residues. Full variable domain (remainder filled in from reference TRBV28 and TRBJ1-1): DVKVTQSSRYLVKRTGEKVFLECVQDMDHENMFWYRQDPGLGLRLIYFSYDVKMKEKGDIPEGYSVSREKKERFSLILESASTNQTSMYLCATRLGLTEAFFGQGTRLTVV.

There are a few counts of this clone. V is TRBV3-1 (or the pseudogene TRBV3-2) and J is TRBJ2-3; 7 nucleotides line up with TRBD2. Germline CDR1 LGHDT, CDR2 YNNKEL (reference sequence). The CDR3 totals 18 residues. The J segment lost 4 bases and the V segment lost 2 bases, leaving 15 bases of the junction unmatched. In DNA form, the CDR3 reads TGTGCCAGCAGCCAAAAAGCGAGGGGAAGACTAGCTGCAGATACGCAGTATTTT. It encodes CASSQKARGRLAADTQYF.

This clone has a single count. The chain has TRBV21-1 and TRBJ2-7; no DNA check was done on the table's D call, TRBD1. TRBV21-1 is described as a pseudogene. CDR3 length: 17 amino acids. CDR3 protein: CASSKVLSDIPPYEQYF. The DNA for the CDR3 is TGTGCCAGCAGCAAAGTCCTCTCCGACATACCGCCCTACGAGCAGTACTTC.

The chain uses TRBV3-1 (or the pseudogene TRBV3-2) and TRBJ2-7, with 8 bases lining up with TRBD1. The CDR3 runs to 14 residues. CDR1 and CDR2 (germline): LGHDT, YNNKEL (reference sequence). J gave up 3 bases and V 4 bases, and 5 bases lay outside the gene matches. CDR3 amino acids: CASSPPDRGYEQYF. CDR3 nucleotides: TGTGCCAGCAGCCCCCCAGACAGGGGCTACGAGCAGTACTTC.